This T cell receptor (beta chain) was found in a study of identical twins. CDR1 MDHEN and CDR2 SYDVKM come from the germline V gene. The CDR3 totals 14 residues. With 2 bases removed from V and 5 bases from J, the gap between germline ends came to 12 bases. TCRdb independently ran MiXCR on the 5' RACE reads; one entry per CDR3 protein. The sample yields approximately 300,000 distinct CDR3 sequences, 7.5% to 9.5% seen once. These same records also appear under a second study, on yellow fever vaccine responses in identical twins.

This TCR was sampled from a woman under 30 in good health. Material: CD8+ T cells sorted from blood. The chain links TRBV28 to TRBJ1-1; no clear D gene. CDR3: CASSLVPSGTEAFF. DNA of the CDR3: TGTGCCAGCAGTTTAGTGCCAAGTGGTACTGAAGCTTTCTTT.